The entry that follows covers one TCR beta chain sequence. Its antigen target is currently unknown. It has no much larger one-base neighbor in the sample; base qualities were not kept. This sample is drawn from a study of blood T cell dynamics during melanoma immunotherapy (dated by TCRdb to the early 2020s). With regard to the full study: The patients had metastatic melanoma and were given first-line pembrolizumab or nivolumab plus ipilimumab as standard of care in the United Kingdom. Consecutive patients formed a training cohort, and a further independent group of patients from the same centre was pooled into an external validation set. Peripheral T cell receptor repertoires of metastatic melanoma patients were profiled before and after one cycle of checkpoint inhibitor therapy to find early correlates of response. Findings and caveats that apply to the study as a whole: The relatively small sample size was recognized as a factor that could limit how well the results generalize. Whether the T cell clones driving repertoire changes were melanoma-specific or reflected general immune activation could not be determined in the study. A bifurcated reorganization of the PBMC repertoire at W3, with increased clonality or increased diversity, was observed in patients who later achieved disease control, unlike in progressors.

The time point label for this specimen denotes: pre-treatment baseline. Blood was sampled before treatment (T0) and at week 3 (W3), after the first cycle of checkpoint blockade. Except for a couple of patients with rapid clinical progression, response was assessed 12 weeks after the first infusion by RECIST 1.1; disease control meant complete response, partial response or stable disease. Patients were not eligible if they had prior systemic cancer treatment, concomitant immunosuppressant therapy or synchronous other active malignancies. Both bulk PBMC and plasma cell-free DNA were sequenced for TCR beta so that circulating cells and T cell turnover could be tracked. Lymphoprep and SepMate tubes were used to isolate PBMC from blood, and red cell lysis was then performed. QIAamp DNA Blood Mini kits were used to extract DNA from both PBMC and sorted T cell subsets. Every bulk PBMC sample had a fixed 350 ng of DNA loaded. TCR beta CDR3 sequences were amplified from genomic DNA using the immunoSEQ TCRb Assay kit according to manufacturer instructions. The KAPA Library Quantification Kit for Illumina platforms was used to quantify pooled libraries by qPCR. Pooled libraries were clustered at 0.6-1.1 pM and sequenced on an Illumina NextSeq 500. Per the source publication's procedure: TCR data were analyzed with immunoSEQ ANALYZER and the R LymphoSeq package. A rearrangement efficiency score was calculated as productive divided by the sum of productive and non-productive CDR3 sequences. Clonality was measured with the Gini coefficient and diversity with the Renyi index at alpha=1, and both measures were compared pairwise between timepoints within each patient. In LymphoSeq, clonal relatedness was computed using an edit distance of 3, and repertoire similarity was computed using the Bhattacharyya coefficient. Linear discriminant analysis on week-3 changes in clonality and diversity was built with the R MASS and caret packages to classify response. Held by TCRdb, this immuneACCESS table contains in-frame sequences only and omits some clones. Under half of the omission traces to an unresolved V gene where checked; the cause of the rest is unknown. From that table come the V and J calls and clone size; the DNA was used to work out D and trimming. The sample table records approximately 9,700 clones; around 91% of these occur just once. The ten top clones hold less than 7.5% of the sample.

Trimming costs V 2 bases and J 4 bases, and their ends lie 17 bases apart. For CDR1 and CDR2, the germline V gene lists KGHSH and LQKENI. The CDR3 measures 16 amino acids from cysteine to phenylalanine. Only CDR3 DNA remains: 48 bases, in frame from the first base. The sample consisted of blood, taken from a patient treated with checkpoint blockade. This sequence originates from a human donor with melanoma. The chain is assembled from TRBV18 and TRBJ1-1, with TRBD1 tentatively as D gene (6 bases match). The bases are TGTGCCAGCTCACCAACACAGGGTGGAGGCGCCACTGAAGCTTTCTTT. This translates into CASSPTQGGGATEAFF.